Reported below is one T cell receptor beta chain. The antigen it binds to is not known. No much larger clone is present one base from it, and per-base qualities are unavailable. CD8 naive samples consisted of CD45RO-negative cells that were positively selected for CCR7, yielding a CD45RA+CCR7+ population without TemRA cells. The donors were healthy, HIV-negative adults who had no recently reported acute infections or vaccinations. All donors were Caucasian adults living in Nashville, Tennessee, USA. Blood was collected by leukapheresis, and PBMCs were isolated by Ficoll-Histopaque density gradient centrifugation and then cryopreserved in liquid nitrogen vapor phase. Analytical flow cytometry was used to check the purity and quantity of every magnetically sorted T cell population. Each sorted fraction had its genomic DNA isolated and then quantified by UV absorbance on a Nanodrop 2000c. The data were taken from a study of shared clonotypes between healthy human individuals (dated by TCRdb to about 2020). Study-wide context: Three men and two women, aged 18 to 49 years, made up the cohort. For each donor, CD4 naive and CD4 memory were each run on three plates, CD8 naive on two plates, and CD8 memory on one plate. Blood TCR repertoires of five healthy adults were deeply sequenced to estimate repertoire size and the extent of clonotype sharing between individuals. Between about 0.9 and 8.9 billion PBMCs per donor were obtained by leukapheresis. Libraries were prepared and TCR repertoires were sequenced by different laboratories using diverse techniques, in order to increase sequencing depth and limit assay-specific biases. Overall results and qualifications from the work: Clonotypes shared by all four sorted-subset donors showed higher generation probabilities than non-shared clonotypes. Rarefaction of sorted-subset datasets indicated incomplete sequencing despite the large sequencing depth. Larger estimated clonotype richness was generally found for naive subsets than for memory subsets. Pairwise subsampling led to the expectation that sequencing depth would affect the degree of clonotype sharing among donors. Because the study included only a small number of donors, the genetic and exposure-history diversity represented was limited. Across a few donors, around 5% of naive CD4, approximately 3.6% of naive CD8, 2.3% of memory CD4, and 0.3% to 0.45% of memory CD8 clonotypes were shared. Sampling was restricted to blood, and TCR repertoires in tissue are likely to differ from TCR repertoires in blood.

The germline V gene (reference sequence) provides CDR1 SEHNR and CDR2 FQNEAQ. The CDR3 starts with the cysteine, ends with the phenylalanine, and has 15 residues. Only the CDR3 portion is preserved as DNA: 45 bases, with reading frame beginning at the first base. The junction shows trimming of 6 bases on V and 1 base on J, and the gene matches do not reach 4 bases of it. Using the deep immunoSEQ assay, TCR CDR3 regions were amplified from genomic DNA by multiplex PCR. Extracted genomic DNA from each cell subset was distributed evenly across all wells of several immunoSEQ 96-well plates, and each plate was treated as a replicate. For sorted subsets, each replicate PCR was loaded with approximately 190 ng genomic DNA, equivalent to about 33,000 T cell genomes. Purified libraries were quantified with a Qubit 3.0 fluorometer, sized on a Bioanalyzer 2100, and re-quantified with the KAPA Library Quantification kit. Each immunoSEQ 96-well plate was sequenced on its own single-read 150-cycle Illumina NextSeq 550 flow cell. In the source study's methods: The immunoSEQ output contained only junctional sequences without quality scores, so filtering could not match that applied to full-length reads. To assign V/J genes and CDR3, sequences were annotated using PyIR, a Python wrapper for IgBLAST v1.9, with IMGT germline references. Reads were filtered out if the reads had weak V/J assignments (E-value above 1e-6), no CDR3, stop codons, out-of-frame junctions, or ambiguous translated residues. V3J clonotypes were defined by identical inferred V gene, J gene, and CDR3 amino acid sequence. Percentage overlap between repertoires was computed as shared unique clonotypes divided by the size of the smaller repertoire. Three approaches were used to assess repertoire richness: RTK rarefaction, the Chao1 estimator, and Recon v2.1 estimates of unobserved clonotypes. For all TCRbeta clonotypes obtained by the gDNA method from a handful of donors, generation probabilities were computed with OLGA. Here the immuneACCESS table is served through TCRdb, limited to in-frame sequences with V and J called. Missing clones are a known gap in these copies; in checked studies unresolved V genes cover under half, and the rest lacks a known reason. That table gives V, J and clone size, and the DNA gave D and trimming. The sample yields approximately 650,000 clones; roughly 95% were counted once. The top ten constitute about 0.11% of the sample.

The material sequenced was naive CD8+ T cells sorted from blood. Sample cell subset or site, as interpreted from the label and publication: CD45RA+CCR7+. The origin of this receptor is a young woman in good health. This chain is built from TRBV7-9 and TRBJ2-3, and 10 junctional nucleotides match TRBD2. The DNA sequence is as follows: TGTGCCAGCAGTTTACTAGCGGGGCGCACAGATACGCAGTATTTT. Translation gives CASSLLAGRTDTQYF.